A single sample gave rise to the 11 T cell receptor beta chains below, sequenced in a study of T cell repertoires in cytomegalovirus infection (dated by TCRdb to 2018 to 2020). These reads were obtained on an Illumina HiSeq 1500. The public reads were reprocessed in TCRdb via fastp at Q25 and MiXCR, keeping in-frame beta chains. CDR3 protein duplicates are merged, each entry listing the most common genes and DNA. The sample includes 350,000 to 550,000 distinct CDR3 sequences, with under 40% observed a single time. Roughly 13% of the sample is taken by the ten largest. Input material: PBMCs. These receptors all stem from a human donor in good health (CMV status not recorded). Some clones in this sample may be carry-over from other donors' samples.

The V gene is TRBV23-1, the J gene TRBJ1-2; unclear D gene. Being an ORF, TRBV23-1 has a function that is uncertain. The V end was cut by 7 bases, the J end by 8 bases, with 14 bases between. The CDR3 has 12 amino acids. The CDR3 is CASTLRGGGYTF. The CDR3 nucleotides are TGCGCCAGCACTCTACGTGGAGGAGGCTACACCTTC.

V gene TRBV11-1 combines with J gene TRBJ1-4, with TRBD1 as a possible D gene (5 bases). The CDR3 sequence is 14 residues long. Germline V CDR1 and CDR2: SGHAT, FQDESV (reference sequence). V shed 5 bases and J shed 8 bases, with 15 bases lying between them. DNA for the CDR3: TGTGCCAGCAGCCGGGACCGGCGTGAGGAAAAACTGTTTTTT. It yields the protein CASSRDRREEKLFF.

The chain links TRBV20-1 to TRBJ1-2; D call uncertain. This CDR3 has 14 amino acids. V lost 0 bases, J lost 4 bases, and 12 bases lay in between. Per the germline V gene, CDR1 is DFQATT and CDR2 is SNEGSKA (reference sequence). The CDR3 nucleotides are TGCAGTGCTAGAGATGAACGGAGAGTCTATGGCTACACCTTC. Translating gives CSARDERRVYGYTF.

This clonotype was recorded a few times. A junction end diverges from the germline sequence, so it may reflect a read error. The genes are TRBV7-2 and TRBJ1-1, with D perhaps TRBD1 (6 bases). The CDR3 is 13 amino acids. The germline V gene has CDR1 SGHTA and CDR2 FQGNSA. The CDR3 loop is CASSFRQAAEAFF. The CDR3 DNA is TGTGCCAGCAGCTTCAGACAGGCTGCTGAGGCTTTCTTT.

This clonotype was observed a handful of times. The chain uses TRBV13 and TRBJ2-1; D not resolved. The V gene lost 5 bases and the J gene lost 8 bases, with 19 bases spanning the gap. Germline V gene lookup returns CDR1 PRHDT and CDR2 FYEKMQ (reference sequence). The CDR3 is 15 residues long. The DNA for the CDR3 is TGTGCCAGCAGCCTTCGACTTACCCCTGGGGATGAGCAGTTCTTC. Its translation is CASSLRLTPGDEQFF.

This clonotype occurred many times. The chain combines TRBV28 with TRBJ1-5, with TRBD1 matching over 7 bases. The germline V gene has CDR1 MDHEN and CDR2 SYDVKM. The CDR3 has 17 residues. J was trimmed by 5 bases and V by 4 bases; bases with no gene match: 14. The CDR3 sequence: CASSSLQGNPGDQPQHF. The CDR3 DNA follows: TGTGCCAGCAGTTCGCTACAGGGGAACCCTGGCGATCAGCCCCAGCATTTT.

This clonotype was observed at least ten times. J is TRBJ2-3 and V is TRBV6-4; 9 nucleotides align to TRBD2. CDR1 MRHNA and CDR2 SNTAGT come from the germline V gene. The CDR3 totals 17 residues. V shed 2 bases and J 4 bases; nucleotides not matched to a gene: 10. DNA of the CDR3: TGTGCCAGCAGTGACCCAAGCAGTAGCGGGGGTGCAGATACGCAGTATTTT. Protein: CASSDPSSSGGADTQYF.

The rearrangement joins TRBV10-3 to TRBJ1-2; D is unclear. Trimming removed 0 bases at V and 8 bases at J, with 4 bases between. The CDR3 loop spans 11 amino acids. The germline V gene encodes CDR1 ENHRY and CDR2 SYGVKD. In nucleotides, the CDR3 is TGTGCCATCAGTGAGTCGGTGGGCTACACCTTC. Translated: CAISESVGYTF.

A few counts support this clonotype. The V and J genes are TRBV28 and TRBJ2-5, with a weak D call TRBD1 (5 bases). The germline V and J ends were trimmed by 4 bases and 4 bases, with 13 bases remaining between them. The CDR3 covers 14 residues. CDR1 and CDR2 from the germline V gene are MDHEN and SYDVKM. The CDR3 here is CASSSRVLRETQYF. CDR3 DNA: TGTGCCAGCAGTTCCAGGGTGTTGAGAGAGACCCAGTACTTC.

In this sample, this clonotype turned up once. The chain employs TRBV7-9 and TRBJ1-2; 8 bases are a match to TRBD1. In germline, CDR1 is SEHNR, CDR2 FQNEAQ (reference sequence). This CDR3 comprises 14 residues. The J segment lost 3 bases and the V segment lost 5 bases, leaving 5 bases of the junction unmatched. The CDR3 DNA reads as TGTGCCAGCAGCAAGGACAGGGCGGACTATGGCTACACCTTC. Translation gives CASSKDRADYGYTF. The whole variable domain, remainder taken from reference TRBV7-9 and TRBJ1-2, is DTGVSQNPRHKITKRGQNVTFRCDPISEHNRLYWYRQTLGQGPEFLTYFQNEAQLEKSRLLSDRFSAERPKGSFSTLEIQRTEQGDSAMYLCASSKDRADYGYTFGSGTRLTVV.

For this clonotype: A much larger clone is a single base away; this may be a read error. The V gene is TRBV6-5, the J gene TRBJ1-1, with D possibly being TRBD1 (5 bases). The CDR3 has 14 amino acids. Germline V gives CDR1 MNHEY, CDR2 SVGAGI. This chain's CDR3 is CARSSDISNTEAFF. In nucleotides, the CDR3 is TGTGCCCGCAGTTCGGACATTAGCAACACTGAAGCTTTCTTT.